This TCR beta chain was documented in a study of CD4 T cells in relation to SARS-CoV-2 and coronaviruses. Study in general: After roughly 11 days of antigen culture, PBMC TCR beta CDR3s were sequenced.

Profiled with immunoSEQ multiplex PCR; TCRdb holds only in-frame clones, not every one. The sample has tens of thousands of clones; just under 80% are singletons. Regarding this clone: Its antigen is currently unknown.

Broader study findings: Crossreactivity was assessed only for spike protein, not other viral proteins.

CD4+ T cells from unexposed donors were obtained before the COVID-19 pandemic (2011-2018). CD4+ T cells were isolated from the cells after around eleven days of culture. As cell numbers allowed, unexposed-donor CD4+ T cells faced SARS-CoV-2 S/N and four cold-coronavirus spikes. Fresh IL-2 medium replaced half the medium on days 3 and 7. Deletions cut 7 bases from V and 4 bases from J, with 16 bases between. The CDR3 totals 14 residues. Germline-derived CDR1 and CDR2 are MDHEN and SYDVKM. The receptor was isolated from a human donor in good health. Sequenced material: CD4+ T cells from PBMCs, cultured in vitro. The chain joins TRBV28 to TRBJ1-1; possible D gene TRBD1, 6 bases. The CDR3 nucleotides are TGTGCCAGCACCCCCCCGTTGGGGGCCACTGAAGCTTTCTTT. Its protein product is CASTPPLGATEAFF.